Below, 18 T cell receptor beta chains from the same sample are listed, as sequenced in a study of blood T cell repertoires in COVID-19. Sequencing used immunoSEQ multiplex PCR; TCRdb keeps in-frame clones, though not all of them. The sample gives approximately 330,000 clones, 85% to 90% of which show up once; about 1% is in the top ten. The material sequenced was peripheral blood. The origin of the receptors is a woman in her thirties or forties with COVID-19, enrolled during active disease.

The chain recombines TRBV5-1 with TRBJ2-1; D gene uncertain. The CDR3 has 15 amino acids. The germline V gene encodes CDR1 SGHRS and CDR2 YFSETQ. V lost 2 bases to trimming and J lost 5 bases, with 14 bases between them. The CDR3 nucleotides read TGCGCCAGCAGCTTCAGTGGTGGTCCCGACAATGAGCAGTTCTTC. It is translated as CASSFSGGPDNEQFF.

This chain joins TRBV6-6 and TRBJ1-6, with D maybe TRBD1 (5 bases). V gave up 0 bases and J gave up 6 bases, with 9 bases separating them. The CDR3 is 15 residues long. Germline CDR1 reads MNHNY; CDR2 reads SVGAGI (reference sequence). The CDR3 nucleotides read TGTGCCAGCAGTTACTCGGGGCAGGGTAATTCACCCCTCCACTTT. Protein product: CASSYSGQGNSPLHF.

V gene TRBV28 combines with J gene TRBJ2-7; 7 bases agree with TRBD1. The germline CDR1 and CDR2 sequences are MDHEN and SYDVKM. This CDR3 comprises 14 residues. V lost 6 bases and J lost 6; bases outside the gene matches: 11. The CDR3 bases are TGTGCCAGCAGCTCCGGGACAGAGCTCACCGAGCAGTACTTC. Translating gives CASSSGTELTEQYF.

On this clone itself: The sample carries other DNA sequences with the same CDR3. This sequence joins TRBV5-1 and TRBJ2-7, with TRBD2 matching over 10 bases. CDR1 and CDR2 from the germline V gene are SGHRS and YFSETQ. J lost 0 bases, V lost 2 bases, and 2 bases had no gene match. The CDR3 loop spans 15 amino acids. CDR3 DNA: TGCGCCAGCAGCTTTGGACTAGCGGACTCCTACGAGCAGTACTTC. Protein sequence: CASSFGLADSYEQYF. The complete variable domain, with remaining parts taken from reference TRBV5-1 and TRBJ2-7, reads KAGVTQTPRYLIKTRGQQVTLSCSPISGHRSVSWYQQTPGQGLQFLFEYFSETQRNKGNFPGRFSGRQFSNSRSEMNVSTLELGDSALYLCASSFGLADSYEQYFGPGTRLTVT.

The gene calls are TRBV25-1 and TRBJ1-2, with 7 bases lining up with TRBD1. V shed 5 bases, J shed 4 bases, and the junction held 7 bases outside the gene matches. In germline, CDR1 is MGHDK, CDR2 SYGVNS. The CDR3 is made up of 14 amino acids. CDR3 protein: CASSSRDSLYGYTF. The CDR3 DNA reads TGTGCCAGCAGTAGCCGGGACAGCCTCTATGGCTACACCTTC.

This clone was found once. The V gene is TRBV14, the J gene TRBJ1-2; tentative D call: TRBD1 (6 bases). Trimming removed 0 bases from V and 3 bases from J, with 23 bases in between. Germline CDR1 and CDR2: SGHDN and FVKESK. The CDR3 is 19 amino acids. This CDR3 is CASSQDRGAGFRPYYGYTF. The CDR3 region has the DNA TGTGCCAGCAGCCAAGACCGGGGGGCCGGTTTCCGCCCCTACTATGGCTACACCTTC. The full variable domain, in which reference TRBV14 and TRBJ1-2 provide the parts outside the CDR3, is EAGVTQFPSHSVIEKGQTVTLRCDPISGHDNLYWYRRVMGKEIKFLLHFVKESKQDESGMPNNRFLAERTGGTYSTLKVQPAELEDSGVYFCASSQDRGAGFRPYYGYTFGSGTRLTVV.

The rearrangement uses TRBV27 and TRBJ2-3; D may be TRBD2 (7 bases). V shed 6 bases and J shed 8 bases, with 39 bases lying between them. The CDR3 length is 21 residues. The germline V gene has CDR1 MNHEY and CDR2 SMNVEV (reference sequence). CDR3: CASSIERYGGGRLRRPGTQYF. The DNA of the CDR3 is TGTGCCAGCAGCATCGAGAGATATGGCGGGGGCAGGCTTCGCCGTCCGGGTACGCAGTATTTT.

The rearrangement joins TRBV9 to TRBJ1-1; perhaps TRBD1 as D (5 bases). The CDR3 covers 15 residues. The V gene's germline CDR1 is SGDLS and CDR2 YYNGEE. The V and J ends lost 0 bases and 8 bases respectively, with 17 bases between them. The CDR3: CASSVDETAILEAFF. The CDR3 DNA sequence: TGTGCCAGCAGCGTAGACGAGACAGCAATACTAGAAGCTTTCTTT.

V usage is TRBV19 and J usage is TRBJ1-1; the D gene is possibly TRBD1 (6 bases). The CDR3 totals 14 residues. CDR1 is LNHDA, CDR2 SQIVND, per germline (reference sequence). Trimming shortened V by 6 bases and J by 1 base, and 12 bases separated the two germline ends. This CDR3 is CASRPQGRNTEAFF. The CDR3 DNA follows: TGTGCCAGTAGGCCTCAGGGGAGGAACACTGAAGCTTTCTTT.

The genes are TRBV6-5 and TRBJ1-2; no clear D gene. The germline V gene encodes CDR1 MNHEY and CDR2 SVGAGI. Trimming stripped 5 bases from V and 6 bases from J, with 13 bases between. The CDR3 spans 13 residues. The CDR3 reads CASSLPSPDGYTF. CDR3 DNA: TGTGCCAGCAGTCTACCCTCTCCGGATGGCTACACCTTC.

The J gene is TRBJ1-1, the V gene TRBV15; TRBD1 agrees at 8 bases. Trimming took 2 bases from V and 1 from J; bases not matched to a gene: 6. The CDR3 spans 16 residues. CDR1 is LNHNV, CDR2 YYDKDF, per germline (reference sequence). The CDR3 loop reads CATSRPGDRGNTEAFF. CDR3 nucleotide sequence: TGTGCCACCAGCAGACCTGGCGACAGGGGGAACACTGAAGCTTTCTTT.

The gene calls are TRBV11-3 and TRBJ2-2; 7 bases match TRBD2. The germline gives CDR1 SGHNT, CDR2 YENEEA. The CDR3 runs to 16 residues. The V gene end was trimmed by 0 bases and the J gene end by 2 bases; junction bases not matched to a gene: 3. The CDR3 loop is CASSLDGGRNTGELFF. DNA for the CDR3: TGTGCCAGCAGCTTAGACGGCGGGAGAAACACCGGGGAGCTGTTTTTT.

The chain uses TRBV4-2 and TRBJ2-1; 7 bases map to TRBD1. Germline V lookup: CDR1 LGHNA, CDR2 YNFKEQ. J was trimmed by 3 bases and V by 8 bases; bases with no gene match: 10. The CDR3 extends over 15 amino acids. The CDR3: CASGFQGDGYNEQFF. The CDR3 nucleotides are TGTGCCAGCGGTTTCCAGGGGGATGGCTACAATGAGCAGTTCTTC.

This chain uses TRBV5-1 with TRBJ2-7, with 10 bases that match TRBD1. Looked up from germline, CDR1 is SGHRS and CDR2 is YFSETQ. With V trimmed by 2 bases and J by 4 bases, 6 bases remained unmatched. CDR3 size: 15 residues. The CDR3 here is CASSFGGTGAYEQYF. CDR3 DNA: TGCGCCAGCAGCTTTGGGGGGACAGGGGCATACGAGCAGTACTTC.

The rearrangement uses TRBV5-1 and TRBJ1-1, with D hard to call. Germline values: CDR1 SGHRS, CDR2 YFSETQ. Trimming stripped 4 bases from V and 5 bases from J, with 9 bases between. The length of the CDR3 is 12 residues. The CDR3 loop reads CASSPAGTEAFF. The CDR3 DNA sequence: TGCGCCAGCAGCCCCGCGGGAACTGAAGCTTTCTTT.

The chain uses TRBV28 and TRBJ1-2; 7 nucleotides match TRBD1. The CDR3 has 14 residues. Germline CDR1 MDHEN, CDR2 SYDVKM. The V gene end was trimmed by 6 bases and the J gene end by 5 bases; junction bases not matched to a gene: 9. The CDR3 DNA follows: TGTGCCAGCAGGATAGCGGGACAGCTTTATGGCTACACCTTC. Its protein product is CASRIAGQLYGYTF.

The rearrangement uses TRBV15 and TRBJ2-1; 7 bases agree with TRBD2. With 5 bases clipped from V and 0 bases from J, the junction kept 4 bases outside the gene matches. The germline V gene has CDR1 LNHNV and CDR2 YYDKDF (reference sequence). This CDR3 has 15 residues. CDR3 in amino acids: CATSSKRGSYNEQFF. CDR3 in DNA: TGTGCCACCAGCTCCAAGCGGGGCTCCTACAATGAGCAGTTCTTC.

The chain is built from TRBV18 and TRBJ2-3, with D perhaps TRBD1 (5 bases). The V and J ends lost 5 bases and 6 bases respectively, with 15 bases between them. This CDR3 comprises 14 residues. CDR1 and CDR2 from the germline V gene are KGHSH and LQKENI. The CDR3 DNA reads as TGTGCCAGCTCAATTGACAGAAACGCGGATACGCAGTATTTT. This encodes CASSIDRNADTQYF.